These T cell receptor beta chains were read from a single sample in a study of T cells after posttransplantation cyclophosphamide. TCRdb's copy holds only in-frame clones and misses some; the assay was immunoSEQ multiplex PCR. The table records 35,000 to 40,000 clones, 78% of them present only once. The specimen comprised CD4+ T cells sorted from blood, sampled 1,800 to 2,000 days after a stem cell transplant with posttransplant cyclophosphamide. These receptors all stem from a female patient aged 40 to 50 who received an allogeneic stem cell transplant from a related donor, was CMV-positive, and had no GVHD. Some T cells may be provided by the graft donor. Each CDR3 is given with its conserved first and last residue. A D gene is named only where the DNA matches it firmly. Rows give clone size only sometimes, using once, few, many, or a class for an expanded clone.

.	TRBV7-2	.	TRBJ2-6	TGTGCCAGCAGCACGGGTGGGGCCAACGTCCTGACTTTC	CASSTGGANVLTF
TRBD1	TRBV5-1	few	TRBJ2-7	TGCGCCAGCAGCTTGCAGGGGGAAGAGCAGTACTTC	CASSLQGEEQYF
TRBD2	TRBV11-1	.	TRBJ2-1	TGTGCCAGCAGCTTGGAGGGACTAGCGGGGGGGCCACATGAGCAGTTCTTC	CASSLEGLAGGPHEQFF
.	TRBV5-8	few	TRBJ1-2	TGTGCCAGCAGCTTTGAACAGAACTATGGCTACACCTTC	CASSFEQNYGYTF
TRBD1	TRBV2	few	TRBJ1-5	TGTGCCAGCAGTGAGCCGGACAGGACTAATCAGCCCCAGCATTTT	CASSEPDRTNQPQHF
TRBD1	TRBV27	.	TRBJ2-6	TGTGCCAGCAGATCGACAGGGCTCGCGGGGGCCAACGTCCTGACTTTC	CASRSTGLAGANVLTF
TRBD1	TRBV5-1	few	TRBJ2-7	TGCGCCAGCAGCTGGGGACAGGGCTACGAGCAGTACTTC	CASSWGQGYEQYF
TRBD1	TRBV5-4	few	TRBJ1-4	TGTGCCAGCAGCTCGTCCGGGACAGGGAATGAAAAACTGTTTTTT	CASSSSGTGNEKLFF
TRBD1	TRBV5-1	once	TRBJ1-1	TGCGCCAGCAGTAGGGAGGGCGGGACAGGGAATACTGAAGCTTTCTTT	CASSREGGTGNTEAFF
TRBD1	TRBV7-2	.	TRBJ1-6	TGTGCCAGCAGGTCTCGCAGGGGGACCTATAATTCACCCCTCCACTTT	CASRSRRGTYNSPLHF
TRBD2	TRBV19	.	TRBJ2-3	TGTGCCAGTAGTAGCAGCGGGGACCTCGCACATACGCAGTATTTT	CASSSSGDLAHTQYF
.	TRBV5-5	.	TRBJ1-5	TGTGCCAGCAGCTGGGGGGGAAATCAGCCCCAGCATTTT	CASSWGGNQPQHF
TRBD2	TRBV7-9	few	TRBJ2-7	TGTGCCAGCCGGGGGGGCGCCTCCTACGAGCAGTACTTC	CASRGGASYEQYF
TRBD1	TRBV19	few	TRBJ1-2	TGTGCCAGTAGTCCACGACAGGGCCTAGCTAACTATGGCTACACCTTC	CASSPRQGLANYGYTF
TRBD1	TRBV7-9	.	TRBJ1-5	TGTGCCAGCAGCAACGTCGGGATAGGGGGCTCTCAGCCCCAGCATTTT	CASSNVGIGGSQPQHF
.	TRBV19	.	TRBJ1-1	TGTGCCAGTAGTATTCAGGGGAGAACTGAAGCTTTCTTT	CASSIQGRTEAFF
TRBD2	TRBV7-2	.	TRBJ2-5	TGTGCCAGCAGCCGCGACGTGACTAGCGGGGGAAGAGAGACCCAGTACTTC	CASSRDVTSGGRETQYF
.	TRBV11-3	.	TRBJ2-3	TGTGCCAGCAGCTTAGGGGCAGTAGGCACAGATACGCAGTATTTT	CASSLGAVGTDTQYF
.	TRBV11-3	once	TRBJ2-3	TGTGCCAGCAGCTTGCGGCGGGGTGGGGCAGATACGCAGTATTTT	CASSLRRGGADTQYF
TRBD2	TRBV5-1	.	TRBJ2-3	TGCGCCAGCAGCATCGGACTAGCGGGGGCCCGCACAGATACGCAGTATTTT	CASSIGLAGARTDTQYF
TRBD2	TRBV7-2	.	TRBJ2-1	TGTGCCAGCAGCTTAGATCTCACGGGGGGCTCCTACAATGAGCAGTTCTTC	CASSLDLTGGSYNEQFF
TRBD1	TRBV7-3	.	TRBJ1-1	TGTGCCAGCAGCTTGAGGACAGGGCGGGGCACTGAAGCTTTCTTT	CASSLRTGRGTEAFF
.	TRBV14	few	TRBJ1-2	TGTGCCAGCAGCCCCCGGGACAAAACTAACTATGGCTACACCTTC	CASSPRDKTNYGYTF